The 19 T cell receptor beta chains given below trace back to one sample, sequenced in a study of vaccination effects on CD4 cells after COVID-19. No antigens are known for them. Clones were read by immunoSEQ multiplex PCR, and TCRdb kept only the in-frame ones, dropping some. The table has more than 60,000 clones, around 74% seen once; the top ten hold roughly 1.5%. Sequencing was preceded by expansion of antigen-specific CD4+ T cells with viral peptide pools in the ViraFEST assay. Isolating CD4+ T cells followed about 11 days of culture. Every participant took two doses of the BNT162b2 or mRNA-1273 vaccine. The sample in question was CD4+ T cells from PBMCs cultured with HCoV-229E spike peptides, obtained after COVID-19 vaccination. Source of these receptors: a human donor who received a COVID-19 vaccine.

The chain uses TRBV28 and TRBJ1-2, with D possibly matching TRBD1 (6 bases). Deletions cut 5 bases from V and 6 bases from J, with 10 bases between. The CDR3 has 12 residues. CDR1 and CDR2 (germline): MDHEN, SYDVKM. In nucleotides, the CDR3 is TGTGCCAGCAGTACAGGGAGGGATGGCTACACCTTC. Amino acids: CASSTGRDGYTF.

CDR3: CASSPDRINYGYTF. DNA of the CDR3: TGCGCCAGCAGTCCGGACAGGATTAACTATGGCTACACCTTC. The chain has TRBV5-1 and TRBJ1-2, with TRBD1 matching over 7 bases. The CDR3 totals 14 residues. Trimming removed 5 bases from V and 1 base from J; junction bases left unmatched: 5. Germline V gene lookup returns CDR1 SGHRS and CDR2 YFSETQ. Looking up the rest from reference TRBV5-1 and TRBJ1-2 gives the full variable domain: KAGVTQTPRYLIKTRGQQVTLSCSPISGHRSVSWYQQTPGQGLQFLFEYFSETQRNKGNFPGRFSGRQFSNSRSEMNVSTLELGDSALYLCASSPDRINYGYTFGSGTRLTVV.

CDR3 coding DNA: TGTGCCAGAAGCTTTAGTCACCGCCTTTGCGAGCAGTACGTC. Amino acid sequence: CARSFSHRLCEQYV. V usage is TRBV5-3 and J usage is TRBJ2-7; D call uncertain. TRBV5-3 has ORF status, its function being uncertain. V lost 2 bases to trimming and J lost 6 bases, with 15 bases between them. The CDR3 consists of 14 residues.

J is TRBJ2-7 and V is TRBV6-5, with D perhaps given as TRBD1 or TRBD2 (6 bases each). Germline CDR1 and CDR2: MNHEY and SVGAGI. Trimming pared 4 bases from V and 2 bases from J, leaving 15 bases between. The CDR3 totals 15 residues. The DNA for the CDR3 is TGTGCCAGCAGTTGGGCCAGGGGAGGTGCCTACGAGCAGTACGTC. Protein: CASSWARGGAYEQYV.

This chain joins TRBV3-1 (or the pseudogene TRBV3-2) and TRBJ1-1; weak D call: TRBD1 (5 bases). CDR3 size: 14 residues. V was cut by 1 base and J by 3 bases, with 9 bases left in between. The germline V gene has CDR1 LGHDT and CDR2 YNNKEL (reference sequence). This CDR3 is CASSQAGGDTEAFF. CDR3 nucleotide sequence: TGTGCCAGCAGCCAAGCCGGGGGGGACACTGAAGCTTTCTTT.

This clone was seen just once. The CDR3 is CASSSGGWENIQYF. The CDR3, as DNA: TGTGCCAGCAGCTCCGGGGGATGGGAAAACATTCAGTACTTC. This chain connects TRBV7-9 to TRBJ2-4; TRBD2 is a possible D gene (6 bases). The CDR3 extends over 14 amino acids. Germline CDR1 is SEHNR and CDR2 is FQNEAQ (reference sequence). Trimming pared 4 bases from V and 5 bases from J, leaving 12 bases between. Complete variable domain (other parts from reference TRBV7-9 and TRBJ2-4): DTGVSQNPRHKITKRGQNVTFRCDPISEHNRLYWYRQTLGQGPEFLTYFQNEAQLEKSRLLSDRFSAERPKGSFSTLEIQRTEQGDSAMYLCASSSGGWENIQYFGAGTRLSVL.

This clone has just a few counts. The DNA for the CDR3 is TGTGCCAGCAGTCACCGGGACAGGGGAGAGACCCAGTACTTC. Its translation: CASSHRDRGETQYF. The J gene is TRBJ2-5, the V gene TRBV28; TRBD1 aligns across 10 bases. The V segment lost 5 bases and the J segment 4 bases; nucleotides outside the gene matches: 4. This CDR3 has 14 amino acids. Germline V gene lookup returns CDR1 MDHEN and CDR2 SYDVKM.

The chain joins TRBV5-8 to TRBJ1-5, with a possible D match to TRBD1 (5 bases). Germline V gene lookup returns CDR1 SGHTS and CDR2 YDEGEE. The CDR3 contains 17 residues. V was trimmed by 2 bases and J by 1 base, leaving 16 bases between them. CDR3 DNA: TGTGCCAGCAGCTTACGGGGCCCGGGCAGAAGCAATCAGCCCCAGCATTTT. Protein: CASSLRGPGRSNQPQHF.

The J gene is TRBJ2-3, the V gene TRBV5-6; the D is unclear. The V end was cut by 0 bases, the J end by 2 bases, with 7 bases between. The CDR3 length is 14 residues. Germline CDR1 reads SGHDT; CDR2 reads YYEEEE. CDR3 sequence reads: CASSLGRATDTQYF. Here the CDR3 DNA reads TGTGCCAGCAGCTTGGGACGGGCCACAGATACGCAGTATTTT.

This chain links TRBV19 with TRBJ1-2; D possibly corresponds to TRBD1 (5 bases). Germline CDR1 reads LNHDA; CDR2 reads SQIVND (reference sequence). V lost 5 bases to trimming and J lost 8 bases, with 12 bases between them. The CDR3 spans 12 residues. In DNA form, the CDR3 reads TGTGCCAGTAGTCCCGGGGGTCTGGGCTACACCTTC. Its protein is CASSPGGLGYTF.

J is TRBJ2-7 and V is TRBV27; 7 bases fit TRBD2. Germline CDR1 is MNHEY and CDR2 is SMNVEV (reference sequence). The junction had 8 bases not matched to a gene; V was cut back by 6 bases and J by 6 bases. The CDR3 contains 13 residues. The CDR3 coding sequence is TGTGCCAGCAGCAGAGTGAGCGGGGCCGAGCAGTACGTC. This codes for CASSRVSGAEQYV.

The sample holds one count of this clone. The V gene is TRBV6-5, the J gene TRBJ1-6, with D possibly being TRBD1 (6 bases). This CDR3 has 16 residues. CDR1 and CDR2 (germline): MNHEY, SVGAGI. The V end was cut by 2 bases, the J end by 6 bases, with 14 bases between. CDR3 DNA: TGTGCCAGCAGTTACGGTCGAGTAGGGGGTAATTCACCCCTCCACTTT. Encoded protein: CASSYGRVGGNSPLHF.

The rearrangement joins TRBV6-6 to TRBJ1-2; maybe TRBD1 (6 bases). Per germline, CDR1 MNHNY and CDR2 SVGAGI (reference sequence). CDR3 length: 12 residues. Trimming removed 5 bases from V and 8 bases from J, with 12 bases in between. The CDR3 nucleotides are TGTGCCAGCAGTCGCTACAGGGACGGCTACACCTTC. Its protein is CASSRYRDGYTF.

The sample holds a few counts of this clone. V usage is TRBV12-5 and J usage is TRBJ1-5, with 10 bases lining up with TRBD1. Trimming cost V 6 bases and J 4 bases; bases outside gene matches: 6. Germline V lookup: CDR1 LGHNT, CDR2 FRNRAP. This CDR3 is 15 amino acids long. CDR3: CASGSDRGRNQPQHF. CDR3 sequence (DNA): TGTGCTAGTGGCTCAGACAGGGGGCGAAATCAGCCCCAGCATTTT.

V gene TRBV28 combines with J gene TRBJ1-1, with D uncertain. The CDR3 is 12 amino acids. The V end was cut by 5 bases, the J end by 3 bases, with 7 bases between. CDR1 MDHEN and CDR2 SYDVKM come from the germline V gene. In nucleotides, the CDR3 is TGTGCCAGCAGTACGACCTACACTGAAGCTTTCTTT. Encoded protein: CASSTTYTEAFF.

The chain uses TRBV2 and TRBJ2-1, with 8 bases identical to TRBD2. Unmatched junction bases numbered 3, after V lost 6 bases and J lost 2 bases. Germline assignment: CDR1 SNHLY and CDR2 FYNNEI. CDR3 length: 14 residues. CDR3 in amino acids: CASRSLAAYNEQFF. In nucleotides, the CDR3 is TGTGCCAGCAGGTCACTAGCGGCCTACAATGAGCAGTTCTTC.

The chain combines TRBV28 with TRBJ2-5; 7 nucleotides match TRBD1. The CDR3 contains 14 residues. Per germline, CDR1 MDHEN and CDR2 SYDVKM. The ends lost 4 bases at V and 5 bases at J; junction bases unmatched: 7. CDR3 sequence (DNA): TGTGCCAGCAGTTCAACAGGGGTCCGGGAGACCCAGTACTTC. Encoded protein: CASSSTGVRETQYF.

This clone has just a few counts. The rearrangement links TRBV7-2 to TRBJ1-2, with D uncertain. CDR1 SGHTA and CDR2 FQGNSA come from the germline V gene. V gave up 1 base and J gave up 4 bases, with 7 bases separating them. This CDR3 region has 13 residues. Here the CDR3 reads CASSLGAGYGYTF. The CDR3 nucleotides read TGTGCCAGCAGCTTAGGGGCCGGCTATGGCTACACCTTC.

This sequence joins TRBV5-1 and TRBJ1-2, with D unresolved. Trimming removed 4 bases from V and 2 bases from J, with 9 bases in between. Per germline, CDR1 SGHRS and CDR2 YFSETQ. This CDR3 has 13 residues. CDR3 loop: CASSDTVNYGYTF. In nucleotides, the CDR3 is TGCGCCAGCAGCGACACCGTAAACTATGGCTACACCTTC.